The present T cell receptor (beta chain) was sequenced within a study of blood T cell repertoires in COVID-19. Looking at the study overall: Specimens from acute and convalescent COVID-19 originated in the United States, Italy and Spain. Sources were T cells, B-cell-depleted T cells, or PBMCs; the material itself was cDNA or gDNA.

Self-reported history from a screening survey and questionnaire set each donor's cohort. V was clipped by 5 bases and J by 7 bases, with 17 bases between them. This CDR3 is built from 14 residues. Germline V gene sequence: CDR1 LNHDA, CDR2 SQIVND (reference sequence). Authors' methods: It was from reference gene primer amplification that nucleated cell counts were estimated. Libraries were prepared by immunoSEQ multiplex PCR; TCRdb keeps only in-frame clonotypes and omits some of them. V, J and clone size are taken as reported in that table, and D and trimming were inferred from the DNA itself. The data hold some 220,000 clones, with roughly four fifths observed a single time.

What was sequenced was PBMCs or T cells enriched from blood (not recorded which). The receptor was isolated from a woman aged 40 to 49 with acute COVID-19. The chain carries TRBV19 and TRBJ2-5; D might be TRBD2 (6 bases). CDR3 in DNA: TGTGCCAGTAGTTTGGACTACGACCTAGGGACCCAGTACTTC. Protein product: CASSLDYDLGTQYF. Full variable domain (remainder filled in from reference TRBV19 and TRBJ2-5): DGGITQSPKYLFRKEGQNVTLSCEQNLNHDAMYWYRQDPGQGLRLIYYSQIVNDFQKGDIAEGYSVSREKKESFPLTVTSAQKNPTAFYLCASSLDYDLGTQYFGPGTRLLVL.